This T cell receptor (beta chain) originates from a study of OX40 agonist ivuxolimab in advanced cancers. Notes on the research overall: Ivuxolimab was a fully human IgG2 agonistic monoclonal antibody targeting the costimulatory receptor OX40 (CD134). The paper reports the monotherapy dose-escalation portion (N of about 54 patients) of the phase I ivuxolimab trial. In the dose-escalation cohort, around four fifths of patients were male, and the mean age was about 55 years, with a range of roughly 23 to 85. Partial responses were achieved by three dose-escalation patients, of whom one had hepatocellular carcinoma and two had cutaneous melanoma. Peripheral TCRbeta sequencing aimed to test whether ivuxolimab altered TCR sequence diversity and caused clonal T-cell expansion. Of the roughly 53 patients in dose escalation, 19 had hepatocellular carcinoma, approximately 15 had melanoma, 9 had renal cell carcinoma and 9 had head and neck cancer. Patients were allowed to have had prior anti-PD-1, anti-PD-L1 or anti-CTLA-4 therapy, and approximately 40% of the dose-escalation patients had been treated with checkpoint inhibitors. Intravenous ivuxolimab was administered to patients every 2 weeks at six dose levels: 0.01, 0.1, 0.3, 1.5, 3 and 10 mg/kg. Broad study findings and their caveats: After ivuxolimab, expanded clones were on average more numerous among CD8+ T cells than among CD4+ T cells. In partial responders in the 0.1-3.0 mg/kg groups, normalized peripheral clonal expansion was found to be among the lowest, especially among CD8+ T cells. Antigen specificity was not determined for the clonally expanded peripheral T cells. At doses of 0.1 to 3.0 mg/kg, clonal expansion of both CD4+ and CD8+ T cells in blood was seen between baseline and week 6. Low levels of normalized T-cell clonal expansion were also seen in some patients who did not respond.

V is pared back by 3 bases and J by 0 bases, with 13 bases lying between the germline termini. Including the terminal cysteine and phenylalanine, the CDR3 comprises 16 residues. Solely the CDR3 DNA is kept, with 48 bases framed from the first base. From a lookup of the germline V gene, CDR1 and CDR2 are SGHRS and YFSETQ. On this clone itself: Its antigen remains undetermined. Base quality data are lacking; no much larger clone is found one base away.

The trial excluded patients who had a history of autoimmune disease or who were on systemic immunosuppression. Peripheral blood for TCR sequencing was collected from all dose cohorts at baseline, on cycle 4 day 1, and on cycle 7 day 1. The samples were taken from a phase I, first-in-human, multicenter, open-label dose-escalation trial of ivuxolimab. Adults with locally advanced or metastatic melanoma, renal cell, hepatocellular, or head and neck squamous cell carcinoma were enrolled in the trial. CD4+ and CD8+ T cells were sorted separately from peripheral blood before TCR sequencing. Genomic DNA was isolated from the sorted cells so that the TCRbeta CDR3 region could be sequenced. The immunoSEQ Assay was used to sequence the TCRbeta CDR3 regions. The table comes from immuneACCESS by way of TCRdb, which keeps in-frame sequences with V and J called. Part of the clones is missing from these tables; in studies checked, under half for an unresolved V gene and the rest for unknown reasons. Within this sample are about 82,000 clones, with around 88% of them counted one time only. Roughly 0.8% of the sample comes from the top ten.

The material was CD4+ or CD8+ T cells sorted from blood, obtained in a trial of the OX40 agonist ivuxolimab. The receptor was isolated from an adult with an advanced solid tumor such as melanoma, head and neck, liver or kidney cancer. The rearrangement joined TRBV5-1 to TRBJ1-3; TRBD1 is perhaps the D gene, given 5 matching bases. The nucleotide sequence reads TGCGCCAGCAGCTCGGGGGACGCCCGCTCTGGAAACACCATATATTTT. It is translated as CASSSGDARSGNTIYF. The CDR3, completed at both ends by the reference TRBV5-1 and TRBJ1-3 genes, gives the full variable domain KAGVTQTPRYLIKTRGQQVTLSCSPISGHRSVSWYQQTPGQGLQFLFEYFSETQRNKGNFPGRFSGRQFSNSRSEMNVSTLELGDSALYLCASSSGDARSGNTIYFGEGSWLTVV.